This T cell receptor beta chain was recovered during a study of long-term antiretroviral therapy in people with HIV. The study, taken as a whole, reports: Patients on ART gained diversity, which nonetheless stayed below transplant donor controls. Dominance of pre-ART expanded clones persisted, fluctuating and often declining after ART.

With survey level as its setting, the immunoSEQ assay was v3.0. Clones were read by immunoSEQ multiplex PCR, and TCRdb kept only the in-frame ones, dropping some. The sample consists of some 40,000 clones, around 85% of them appearing once. This CDR3 has 16 amino acids. Germline values: CDR1 SGHTA, CDR2 FQGTGA. V was trimmed by 1 base and J by 0 bases, leaving 10 bases between them. A remark on this clone: What it recognizes is unknown.

In the United States, treatment was given to all participants with HIV. The sample was unsorted PBMCs, taken 3.1 years after starting antiretroviral therapy. The rearrangement links TRBV7-3 to TRBJ2-1; unclear D gene. This clonotype was sampled from a woman between 50 and 59 years old with HIV. The CDR3 here is CASSLRPSSSYNEQFF. As DNA, the CDR3 is TGTGCCAGCAGCTTAAGGCCCTCCAGCTCCTACAATGAGCAGTTCTTC.